This T cell receptor beta chain was observed in a study of prognosis after radiotherapy for stage I lung cancer. Notes on the study in general: Differential TRBV and TRBJ gene usage was reported between patients with metastases and patients without them. With medians of roughly 9,300 versus 7,200, unique TCR clone counts fell after stereotactic body radiation therapy.

This clonotype is medium-sized by share. Its target is unknown. Peripheral blood samples of six milliliters were drawn at each of two time points. The study amplified the TCR beta CDR3 region from genomic DNA. This amplification was carried out by two rounds of multiplex PCR. Primers (each specific to one TRBV or TRBJ gene) were used in first-round PCR. TCRdb ran MiXCR on the multiplex PCR reads and lists one entry per CDR3 protein. This sample yields 20,000 or so distinct CDR3 sequences, of which more than 40% are seen a single time; about a third belongs to the top ten. V trimming: 6 bases; J trimming: 5 bases; junction bases outside the gene matches: 9. CDR1 and CDR2 (germline): MNHNS, SASEGT. The CDR3 totals 15 residues.

The chain combines TRBV6-1 with TRBJ2-2; TRBD2 aligns across 7 bases. Sequencing used PBMCs, obtained before or after stereotactic body radiation therapy (not recorded which). The origin of this receptor is a donor at least 50 years old with non-small cell lung cancer. The CDR3 sequence: CASSFRTSGTGELFF. For the CDR3, the DNA is TGTGCCAGCAGCTTTAGGACTAGTGGTACCGGGGAGCTGTTTTTT.